This paragraph covers one T cell receptor (beta chain) sequence. The CDR3 runs to 13 residues. Unmatched junction bases numbered 6, after V lost 4 bases and J lost 7 bases. The V gene's germline CDR1 is SGHRS and CDR2 YFSETQ. The data are from a study of blood T cell repertoires in COVID-19. Profiled with immunoSEQ multiplex PCR; TCRdb holds only in-frame clones, not every one. The sample holds under 200,000 clones, about four fifths seen once. This chain joins TRBV5-1 and TRBJ2-7; 9 nucleotides align to TRBD1. The origin of this receptor is a man aged 18 to 29 with active or convalescent COVID-19. Sequenced: peripheral blood. The CDR3 coding sequence is TGCGCCAGCAGCGGGGGACAGGGACGGGAGCAGTACTTC. It codes for CASSGGQGREQYF.